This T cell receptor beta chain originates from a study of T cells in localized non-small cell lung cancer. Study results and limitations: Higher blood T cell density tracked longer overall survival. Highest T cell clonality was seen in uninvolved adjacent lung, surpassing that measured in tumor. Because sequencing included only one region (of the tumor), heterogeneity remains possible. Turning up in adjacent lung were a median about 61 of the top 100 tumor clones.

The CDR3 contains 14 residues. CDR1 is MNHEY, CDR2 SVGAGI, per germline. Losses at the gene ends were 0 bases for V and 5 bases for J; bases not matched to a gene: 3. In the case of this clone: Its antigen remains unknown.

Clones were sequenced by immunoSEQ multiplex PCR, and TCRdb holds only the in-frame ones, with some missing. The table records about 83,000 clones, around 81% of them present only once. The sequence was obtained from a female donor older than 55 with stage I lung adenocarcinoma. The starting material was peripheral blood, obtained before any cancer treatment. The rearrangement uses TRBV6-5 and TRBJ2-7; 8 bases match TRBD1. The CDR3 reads CASSYSTGGDEQYF. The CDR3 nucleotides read TGTGCCAGCAGTTACTCCACAGGGGGTGACGAGCAGTACTTC.